This T cell receptor (beta chain) was recovered during a study of blood T cell repertoires in COVID-19. Study information: The cDNA or gDNA used as material had been derived from T cells, B-cell-depleted T cells, or PBMCs.

Ages ranged from 18 to 89 years, with residence in around 24 US areas. Grouping used clinical history reported by participants in a survey and questionnaire. Cohort 3 recovery required two negative PCRs, clearance, or symptom resolution. The table came from immunoSEQ multiplex PCR; TCRdb's copy has only in-frame clones and leaves some out. The table includes 250,000 to 300,000 clones, 88% detected once. V was clipped by 2 bases and J by 3 bases, with 8 bases between them. Germline V gives CDR1 KGHSH, CDR2 LQKENI. The length of the CDR3 is 13 residues. Sequenced input: PBMCs or T cells enriched from blood (not recorded which). The sequence came from a woman in her twenties or thirties who had recovered from COVID-19. J is TRBJ2-7 and V is TRBV18; TRBD1 is a possible D gene (5 bases). CDR3 nucleotide sequence: TGTGCCAGCTCACCATTGGACAACTACGAGCAGTACTTC. Amino acid sequence: CASSPLDNYEQYF.